The subject of this entry is one TCR beta chain. Its antigen is as yet unknown. This sample was included in a study of shared clonotypes between healthy human individuals. Points from the study as a whole: Memory subsets generally showed lower estimated richness than naive subsets.

Data came from immunoSEQ multiplex PCR; TCRdb stores just in-frame clones and leaves some out. Of hundreds of thousands of clones in the sample, 73% were seen once. Germline V CDR1 and CDR2: MNHNY, SVGAGI (reference sequence). The CDR3 contains 15 residues. V was trimmed by 5 bases and J by 1 base, leaving 15 bases between them. The origin of this receptor is a man aged 25-45 years in good health. The sequenced material came from memory CD4+ T cells sorted from blood. Indicated subset: CD45RA-negative fraction. The chain recombines TRBV6-6 with TRBJ2-7; tentatively, D is TRBD1 (7 bases). The CDR3 here is CASSMRQGGSYEQYF. In DNA, the CDR3 is TGTGCCAGCAGTATGAGGCAGGGGGGTTCCTACGAGCAGTACTTC.